This entry concerns a single T cell receptor beta chain. No antigen is known for it. This entry comes from a study of OX40 agonist ivuxolimab in advanced cancers. The data were produced by immunoSEQ multiplex PCR, yet TCRdb's version contains in-frame clones alone and is incomplete. Of tens of thousands of clones in the sample, roughly nine tenths were seen once. Study outcomes and limitations: CD8+ T cells were the subset that, on average, had more expanded clones than CD4+. With doses of 0.1 to 3.0 mg/kg, CD4+ and CD8+ blood T cells had undergone clonal expansion by week 6. Researchers did not establish what antigens the expanded peripheral T cells target.

Trimming took 5 bases from V and 6 from J; bases not matched to a gene: 9. The CDR3 consists of 15 residues. Germline V gene lookup returns CDR1 SGHRS and CDR2 YFSETQ. This chain connects TRBV5-1 to TRBJ2-2; 8 bases are shared with TRBD2. The sequence derives from an adult with an advanced solid tumor such as melanoma, head and neck, liver or kidney cancer. The source was CD4+ or CD8+ T cells sorted from blood, collected in a trial of the OX40 agonist ivuxolimab. The CDR3 is CASRSGRAASGELFF. The CDR3 DNA is TGCGCCAGCAGGTCCGGGAGGGCCGCCTCCGGGGAGCTGTTTTTT.